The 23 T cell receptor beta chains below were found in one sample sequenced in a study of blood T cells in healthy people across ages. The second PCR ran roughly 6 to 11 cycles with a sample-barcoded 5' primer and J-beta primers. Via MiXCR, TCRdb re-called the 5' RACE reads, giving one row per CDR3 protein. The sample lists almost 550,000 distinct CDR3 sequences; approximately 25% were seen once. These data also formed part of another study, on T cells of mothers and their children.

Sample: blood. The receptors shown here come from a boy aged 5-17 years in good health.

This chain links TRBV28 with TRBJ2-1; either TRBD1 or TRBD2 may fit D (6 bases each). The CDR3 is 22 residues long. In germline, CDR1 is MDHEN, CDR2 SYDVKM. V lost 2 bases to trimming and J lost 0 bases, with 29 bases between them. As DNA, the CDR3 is TGTGCCAGCAGTTTAAATACTATCGGGGGCCCGAGGGTTCACAGCTCCTACAATGAGCAGTTCTTC. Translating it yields CASSLNTIGGPRVHSSYNEQFF.

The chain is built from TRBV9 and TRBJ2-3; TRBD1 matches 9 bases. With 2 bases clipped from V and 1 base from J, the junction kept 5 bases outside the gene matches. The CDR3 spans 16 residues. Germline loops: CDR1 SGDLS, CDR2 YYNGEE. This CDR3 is CASSVETGGGTDTQYF. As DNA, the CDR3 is TGTGCCAGCAGCGTGGAGACAGGGGGTGGCACAGATACGCAGTATTTT.

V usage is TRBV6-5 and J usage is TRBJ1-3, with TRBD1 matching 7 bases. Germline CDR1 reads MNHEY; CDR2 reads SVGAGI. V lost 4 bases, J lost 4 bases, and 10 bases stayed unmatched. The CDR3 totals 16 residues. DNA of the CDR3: TGTGCCAGCAGTTCTCTAAAGACAGGGCCCGGAAACACCATATATTTT. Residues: CASSSLKTGPGNTIYF.

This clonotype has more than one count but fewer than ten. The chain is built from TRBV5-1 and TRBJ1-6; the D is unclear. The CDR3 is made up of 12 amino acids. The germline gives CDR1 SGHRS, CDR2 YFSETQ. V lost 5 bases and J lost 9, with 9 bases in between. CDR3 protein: CASSQTGSPLHF. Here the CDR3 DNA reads TGCGCCAGCAGTCAGACCGGTTCACCCCTCCACTTT.

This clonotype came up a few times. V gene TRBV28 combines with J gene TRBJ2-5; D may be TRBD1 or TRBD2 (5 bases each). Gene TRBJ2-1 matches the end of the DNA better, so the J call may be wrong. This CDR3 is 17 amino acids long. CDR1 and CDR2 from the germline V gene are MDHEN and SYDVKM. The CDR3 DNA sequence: TGTGCCAGCAGTGCAGGAATCGGCGACGGGGCATACAATGAGCAGTTCTTC. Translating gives CASSAGIGDGAYNEQFF.

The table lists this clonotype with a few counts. CDR3 region: CASSTEKDPGETQYF. The CDR3 coding sequence is TGTGCTAGTTCGACAGAAAAAGACCCGGGGGAGACCCAGTACTTC. The genes are TRBV12-5 and TRBJ2-5; D possibly matches TRBD1 or TRBD2 (5 bases each). Germline assignment: CDR1 LGHNT and CDR2 FRNRAP. Trimming shortened V by 8 bases and J by 5 bases, and 21 bases separated the two germline ends. This CDR3 region has 15 residues.

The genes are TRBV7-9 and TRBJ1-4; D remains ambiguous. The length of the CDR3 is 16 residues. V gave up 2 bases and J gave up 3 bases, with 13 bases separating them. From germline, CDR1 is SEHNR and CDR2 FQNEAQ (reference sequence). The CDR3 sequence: CASSLFLGASNEKLFF. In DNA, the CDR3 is TGTGCCAGCAGCTTATTTCTGGGTGCATCTAATGAAAAACTGTTTTTT.

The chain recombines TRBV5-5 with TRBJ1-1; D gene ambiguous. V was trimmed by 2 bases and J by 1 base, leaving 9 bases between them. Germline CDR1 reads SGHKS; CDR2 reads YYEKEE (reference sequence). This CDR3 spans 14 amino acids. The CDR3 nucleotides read TGTGCCAGCAGCTTCGTGCCCAGGAACACTGAAGCTTTCTTT. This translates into CASSFVPRNTEAFF.

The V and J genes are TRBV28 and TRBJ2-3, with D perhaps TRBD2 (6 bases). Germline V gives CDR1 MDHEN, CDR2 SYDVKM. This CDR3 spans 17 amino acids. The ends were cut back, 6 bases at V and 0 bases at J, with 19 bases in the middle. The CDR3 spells CASSPRGRTTSTDTQYF. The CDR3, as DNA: TGTGCCAGCAGCCCTAGGGGCCGGACTACTAGCACAGATACGCAGTATTTT.

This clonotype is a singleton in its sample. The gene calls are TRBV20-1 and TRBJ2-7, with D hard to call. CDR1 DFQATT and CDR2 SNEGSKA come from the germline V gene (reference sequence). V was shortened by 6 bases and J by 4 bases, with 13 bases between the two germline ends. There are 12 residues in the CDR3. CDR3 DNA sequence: TGCAGTGCGCAGAATGGACCATACGAGCAGTACTTC. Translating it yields CSAQNGPYEQYF.

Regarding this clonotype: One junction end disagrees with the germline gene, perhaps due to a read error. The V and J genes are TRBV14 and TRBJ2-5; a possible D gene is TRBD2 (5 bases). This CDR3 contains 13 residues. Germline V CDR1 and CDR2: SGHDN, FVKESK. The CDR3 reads CVSSQAAEETQYF. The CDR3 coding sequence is TGTGTCAGCAGCCAAGCGGCGGAAGAGACCCAGTACTTC. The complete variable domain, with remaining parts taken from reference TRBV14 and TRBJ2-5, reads EAGVTQFPSHSVIEKGQTVTLRCDPISGHDNLYWYRRVMGKEIKFLLHFVKESKQDESGMPNNRFLAERTGGTYSTLKVQPAELEDSGVYFCVSSQAAEETQYFGPGTRLLVL.

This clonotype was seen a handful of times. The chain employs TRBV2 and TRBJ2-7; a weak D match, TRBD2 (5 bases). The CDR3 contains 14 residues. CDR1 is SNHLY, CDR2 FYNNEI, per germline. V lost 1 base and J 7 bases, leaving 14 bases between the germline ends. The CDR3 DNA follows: TGTGCCAGCAGTGAAGGGCTGGGGTCGGGAGAGCAGTACTTC. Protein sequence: CASSEGLGSGEQYF.

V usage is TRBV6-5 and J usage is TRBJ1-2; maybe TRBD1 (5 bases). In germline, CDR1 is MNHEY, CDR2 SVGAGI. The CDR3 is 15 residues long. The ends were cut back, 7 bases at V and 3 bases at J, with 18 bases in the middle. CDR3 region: CASTSRLGHHYGYTF. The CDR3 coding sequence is TGTGCCAGCACTTCGAGACTAGGACACCACTATGGCTACACCTTC.

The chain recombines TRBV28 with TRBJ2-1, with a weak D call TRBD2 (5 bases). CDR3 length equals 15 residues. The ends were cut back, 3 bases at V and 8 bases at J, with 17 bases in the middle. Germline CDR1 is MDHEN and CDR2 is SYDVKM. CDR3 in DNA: TGTGCCAGCAGTTTGCCGGGAACATGTTACCATGAGCAGTTCTTC. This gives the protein CASSLPGTCYHEQFF.

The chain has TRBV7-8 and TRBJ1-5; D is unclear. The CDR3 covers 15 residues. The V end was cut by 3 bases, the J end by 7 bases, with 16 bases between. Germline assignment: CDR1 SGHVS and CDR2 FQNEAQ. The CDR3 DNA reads TGTGCCAGCAGCTTCCGAACCGTTTCGGTCCAGCCCCAGCATTTT. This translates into CASSFRTVSVQPQHF.

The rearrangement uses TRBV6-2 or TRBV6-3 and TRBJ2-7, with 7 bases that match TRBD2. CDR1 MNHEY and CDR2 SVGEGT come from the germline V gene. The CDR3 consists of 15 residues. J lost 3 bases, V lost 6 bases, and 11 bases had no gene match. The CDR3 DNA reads TGTGCCAGCAGCAAATCCGGGACTACCCACTACGAGCAGTACGTC. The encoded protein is CASSKSGTTHYEQYV.

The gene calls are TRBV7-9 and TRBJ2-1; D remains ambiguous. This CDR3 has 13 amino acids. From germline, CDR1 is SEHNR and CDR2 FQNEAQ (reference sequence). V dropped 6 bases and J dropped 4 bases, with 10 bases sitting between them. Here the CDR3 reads CASRDNVYNEQFF. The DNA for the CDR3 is TGTGCCAGCAGGGATAACGTATACAATGAGCAGTTCTTC.

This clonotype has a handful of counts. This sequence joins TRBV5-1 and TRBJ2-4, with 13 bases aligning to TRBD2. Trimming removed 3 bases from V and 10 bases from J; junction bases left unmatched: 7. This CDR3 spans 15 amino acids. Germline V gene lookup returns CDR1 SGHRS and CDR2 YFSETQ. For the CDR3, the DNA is TGCGCCAGCAGCTCAGAGGGACTAGCGGGAAGTATTCAGTACTTC. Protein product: CASSSEGLAGSIQYF.

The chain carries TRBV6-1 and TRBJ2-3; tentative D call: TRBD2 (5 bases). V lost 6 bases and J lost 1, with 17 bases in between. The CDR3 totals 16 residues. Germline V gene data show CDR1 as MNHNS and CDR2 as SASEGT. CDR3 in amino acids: CASRKMSGIRTDTQYF. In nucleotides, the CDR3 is TGTGCCAGCAGGAAGATGAGCGGAATCCGCACAGATACGCAGTATTTT.

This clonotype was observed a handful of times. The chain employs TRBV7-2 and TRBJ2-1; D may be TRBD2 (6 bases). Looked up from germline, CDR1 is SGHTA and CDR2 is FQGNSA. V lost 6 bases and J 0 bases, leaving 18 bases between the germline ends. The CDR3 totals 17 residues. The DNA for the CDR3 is TGTGCCAGCAGAGAGTTCATAGCGGAGACCTCCTACAATGAGCAGTTCTTC. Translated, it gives CASREFIAETSYNEQFF.

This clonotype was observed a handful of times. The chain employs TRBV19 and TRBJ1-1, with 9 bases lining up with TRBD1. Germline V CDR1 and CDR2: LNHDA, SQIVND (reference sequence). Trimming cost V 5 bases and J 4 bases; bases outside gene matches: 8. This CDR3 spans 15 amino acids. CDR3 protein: CASSVGTGLVTEAFF. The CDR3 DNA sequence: TGTGCCAGTAGTGTGGGGACAGGGTTGGTCACTGAAGCTTTCTTT.

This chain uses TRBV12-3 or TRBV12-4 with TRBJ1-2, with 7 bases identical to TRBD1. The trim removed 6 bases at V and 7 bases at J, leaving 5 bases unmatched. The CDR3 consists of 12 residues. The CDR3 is CASRQGIGGYTF. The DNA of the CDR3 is TGTGCCAGCAGACAGGGGATCGGTGGCTACACCTTC.

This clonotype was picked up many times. This chain's CDR3 is CASSQDLIRTGVANEQFF. In nucleotides, the CDR3 is TGCGCCAGCAGCCAAGATCTTATTAGGACAGGGGTGGCCAATGAGCAGTTCTTC. This chain links TRBV4-3 with TRBJ2-1, with 9 bases that match TRBD1. The length of the CDR3 is 18 residues. J was trimmed by 6 bases and V by 0 bases; bases with no gene match: 12. The germline V gene has CDR1 LGHNA and CDR2 YSLEER.